The source of this T cell receptor beta chain is a study of T cells in Graves' hyperthyroidism and ophthalmopathy. As concerns this clonotype: A read error may produce the germline difference seen at one junction end.

Researchers amplified the TCR beta CDR3 regions from RNA transcripts. First-round RT-PCR with HTBI primers amplified the TCR CDR3 region. MiXCR was run by TCRdb on the multiplex PCR reads, yielding one entry per CDR3 protein. The sample contains under 450,000 distinct CDR3 sequences, approximately 15% of which appear only once. The CDR3 contains 15 residues. From germline, CDR1 is KGHSH and CDR2 LQKENI. The chain uses TRBV18 and TRBJ1-4; no firm D call. This clonotype was obtained from a man younger than 40 with Graves' hyperthyroidism that later progressed to Graves' ophthalmopathy. Sequenced sample: blood. The CDR3 reads CGSSPRHEFNEKLFF. The DNA for the CDR3 is TGTGGCAGCTCACCACGACACGAGTTTAATGAAAAACTGTTTTTT.